One and the same sample provided the 2 T cell receptor beta chains below, sequenced in a study of shared clonotypes between healthy human individuals. The data were produced by immunoSEQ multiplex PCR, yet TCRdb's version contains in-frame clones alone and is incomplete. In the table there are fewer than 550,000 clones, 60% to 80% of which are singletons. The sequencing sample was made of PBMCs. The receptors stem from a woman aged 35 to 49 in good health. Some clones in this sample may be carry-over from other donors' samples.

V usage is TRBV19 and J usage is TRBJ2-7; no definite D call. The CDR3 length is 13 residues. V was clipped by 1 base and J by 6 bases, with 10 bases between them. Germline lookup yields CDR1 LNHDA and CDR2 SQIVND (reference sequence). The CDR3 protein is CASSIASRREQYF. CDR3 nucleotide sequence: TGTGCCAGTAGTATAGCGAGTAGGCGCGAGCAGTACTTC.

About this clone itself: Other DNA variants within this sample encode the same CDR3. The CDR3 reads CAWSALLGSNQPQHF. CDR3 bases: TGTGCCTGGAGCGCACTCTTGGGATCCAATCAGCCCCAGCATTTT. V and J are TRBV30 and TRBJ1-5; D is unresolved. The V gene lost 3 bases and the J gene lost 3 bases, with 15 bases spanning the gap. The CDR3 runs 15 residues. Germline lookup yields CDR1 GTSNPN and CDR2 SVGIG (reference sequence).